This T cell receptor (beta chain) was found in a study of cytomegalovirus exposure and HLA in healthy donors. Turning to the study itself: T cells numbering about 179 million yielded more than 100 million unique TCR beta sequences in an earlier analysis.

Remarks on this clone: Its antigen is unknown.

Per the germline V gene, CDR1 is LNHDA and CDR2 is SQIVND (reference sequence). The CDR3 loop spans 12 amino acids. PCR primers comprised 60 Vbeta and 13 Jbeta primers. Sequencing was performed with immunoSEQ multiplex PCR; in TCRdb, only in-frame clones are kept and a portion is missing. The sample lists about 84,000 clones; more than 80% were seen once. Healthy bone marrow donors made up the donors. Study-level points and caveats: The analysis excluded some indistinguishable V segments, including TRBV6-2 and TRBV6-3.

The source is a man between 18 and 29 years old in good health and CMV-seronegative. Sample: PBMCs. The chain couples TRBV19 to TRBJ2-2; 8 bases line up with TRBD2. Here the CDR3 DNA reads TGTGTGAGCGGGAGTCTCGCCGGGGAGCTGTTTTTT. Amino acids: CVSGSLAGELFF.